The T cell receptor beta chain described here comes from a study of T-cell reconstitution after alpha-beta-depleted transplantation in children. The authors prepared the TCRbeta library with unique molecular identifiers. TCRdb called the PCR reads again in MiXCR, with one record for every CDR3 protein. The repertoire holds about 640,000 distinct CDR3 sequences, with around 17% as singletons. Germline V gene data show CDR1 as MNHEY and CDR2 as SVGAGI. The length of the CDR3 is 12 residues. V gave up 10 bases and J gave up 8 bases, with 12 bases separating them. The receptor was derived from a human donor who donated a stem cell graft to a child with acute myeloid leukemia. The sequenced sample was PBMCs from the stem cell graft donor, obtained from the stem cell graft. V and J are TRBV6-5 and TRBJ1-6, with D perhaps TRBD1 (5 bases). The CDR3 is CATKEGDSPLHF. CDR3 nucleotide sequence: TGTGCCACCAAGGAAGGGGATTCACCCCTCCACTTT.